This paragraph reports one T cell receptor (beta chain). Clones were read by immunoSEQ multiplex PCR, and TCRdb kept only the in-frame ones, dropping some. This table has fewer than 110,000 clones, about 88% appearing once. The source of the sample is a study of T cell clones after liver transplantation. Study context: TCRbeta sequencing after a pre-transplant mixed lymphocyte reaction identified graft-donor-reactive clones, later tracked in post-transplant blood.

Germline CDR1 is SGHDN and CDR2 is FVKESK. This CDR3 is 15 amino acids long. The V end was cut by 4 bases, the J end by 0 bases, with 12 bases between. Material: CD4+ T cells from blood, obtained approximately 43 months after liver transplant. The gene calls are TRBV14 and TRBJ1-2; D possibly corresponds to TRBD1 (5 bases). The source is a human patient who received a liver transplant. T cells may partly derive from the graft donor. CDR3 sequence (DNA): TGTGCCAGCAGCCCCCGATGGGGGTCTAACTATGGCTACACCTTC. Its protein is CASSPRWGSNYGYTF.